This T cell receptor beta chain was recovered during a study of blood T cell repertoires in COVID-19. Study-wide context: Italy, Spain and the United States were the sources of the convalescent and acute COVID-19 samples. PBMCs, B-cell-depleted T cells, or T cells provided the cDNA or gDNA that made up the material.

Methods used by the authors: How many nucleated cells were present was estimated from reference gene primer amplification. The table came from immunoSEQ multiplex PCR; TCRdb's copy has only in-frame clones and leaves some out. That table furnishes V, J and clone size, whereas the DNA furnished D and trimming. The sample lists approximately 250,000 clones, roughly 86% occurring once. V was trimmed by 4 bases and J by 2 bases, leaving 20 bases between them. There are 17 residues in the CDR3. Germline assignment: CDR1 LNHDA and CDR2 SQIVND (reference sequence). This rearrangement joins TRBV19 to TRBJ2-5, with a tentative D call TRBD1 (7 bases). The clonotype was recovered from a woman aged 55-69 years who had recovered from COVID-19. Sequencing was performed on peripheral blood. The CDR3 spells CASSRPPRGRTQETQYF. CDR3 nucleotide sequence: TGTGCCAGTAGTAGACCTCCCAGGGGGAGGACTCAAGAGACCCAGTACTTC.